Below, 19 T cell receptor beta chains from the same sample are listed, as sequenced in a study of blood T cell repertoires in COVID-19. The protocol was immunoSEQ multiplex PCR, while the TCRdb copy is restricted to in-frame clones and leaves out a portion. The table includes about 48,000 clones, roughly nine tenths detected once. The sample comprised PBMCs or T cells enriched from blood (not recorded which). These receptors all come from a woman between 50 and 59 years old who had recovered from COVID-19.

This sequence joins TRBV6-2 or TRBV6-3 and TRBJ2-2; possibly TRBD2 for D (5 bases). CDR1 and CDR2 from the germline V gene are MNHEY and SVGEGT. The germline V and J ends were trimmed by 2 bases and 5 bases, with 12 bases remaining between them. There are 15 residues in the CDR3. The CDR3: CASSYTRLDTGELFF. CDR3 nucleotides: TGTGCCAGCAGTTACACTAGACTGGATACCGGGGAGCTGTTTTTT.

The rearrangement uses TRBV6-1 and TRBJ2-7; the D is unclear. Germline loops: CDR1 MNHNS, CDR2 SASEGT. The CDR3 is made up of 15 amino acids. The V end was cut by 2 bases, the J end by 0 bases, with 11 bases between. The CDR3 DNA sequence: TGTGCCAGCAGTGAATCGTATGGCAACTCCTACGAGCAGTACTTC. Translation: CASSESYGNSYEQYF.

The chain joins TRBV13 to TRBJ1-3, with D unresolved. V dropped 1 base and J dropped 4 bases, with 11 bases sitting between them. Germline assignment: CDR1 PRHDT and CDR2 FYEKMQ (reference sequence). CDR3 length: 15 residues. The CDR3 region has the DNA TGTGCCAGCAGCTTAGCGGAGACGGGAGGAAACACCATATATTTT. Its translation: CASSLAETGGNTIYF. The full variable domain, rest sourced from reference TRBV13 and TRBJ1-3, is AAGVIQSPRHLIKEKRETATLKCYPIPRHDTVYWYQQGPGQDPQFLISFYEKMQSDKGSIPDRFSAQQFSDYHSELNMSSLELGDSALYFCASSLAETGGNTIYFGEGSWLTVV.

This chain uses TRBV6-5 with TRBJ2-4, with 7 bases that match TRBD2. Germline trimming cut 6 bases from V and 8 bases from J; bases unmatched to any gene: 1. CDR1 and CDR2 from the germline V gene are MNHEY and SVGAGI. The CDR3 is made up of 11 amino acids. CDR3 coding DNA: TGTGCCAGCAGCCGGGGGGACATTCAGTACTTC. Residues: CASSRGDIQYF.

This rearrangement joins TRBV2 to TRBJ1-1; D gene ambiguous. The V gene lost 6 bases and the J gene lost 2 bases, with 10 bases spanning the gap. The CDR3 runs to 13 residues. Looked up from germline, CDR1 is SNHLY and CDR2 is FYNNEI. This CDR3 reads CASRWQLNTEAFF. DNA for the CDR3: TGTGCCAGCAGGTGGCAGTTAAACACTGAAGCTTTCTTT.

The V call is TRBV10-2, the J call TRBJ1-6; D may be TRBD1 (6 bases). This CDR3 comprises 14 residues. The V gene's germline CDR1 is WSHSY and CDR2 SAAADI. V was cut by 8 bases and J by 10 bases, with 18 bases left in between. CDR3 nucleotide sequence: TGCGCCAGCTCCCCGAGGCCAGGGGAATCACCCCTCCACTTT. Protein product: CASSPRPGESPLHF.

The chain is built from TRBV19 and TRBJ1-4, with a tentative D call TRBD1 (6 bases). V lost 7 bases and J lost 5, with 17 bases in between. The CDR3 length is 15 residues. CDR1 is LNHDA, CDR2 SQIVND, per germline (reference sequence). The CDR3 protein is CASTLSGTRNEKLFF. For the CDR3, the DNA is TGTGCCAGTACCCTATCCGGGACAAGGAATGAAAAACTGTTTTTT.

The chain joins TRBV29-1 to TRBJ2-3; 13 bases are a match to TRBD2. The V and J ends lost 7 bases and 1 base, in that order; junction bases with no gene match: 5. The CDR3 loop spans 15 amino acids. The germline V gene encodes CDR1 SQVTM and CDR2 ANQGSEA. The CDR3 protein is CSGKGLAGGTDTQYF. CDR3 DNA: TGCAGCGGTAAAGGACTAGCGGGGGGCACAGATACGCAGTATTTT.

V usage is TRBV4-3 and J usage is TRBJ1-5; a weak D match, TRBD1 (6 bases). Germline V lookup: CDR1 LGHNA, CDR2 YSLEER. There are 13 residues in the CDR3. V was cut by 0 bases and J by 7 bases, with 7 bases left in between. The CDR3 loop is CASSQERGQPQHF. CDR3 DNA sequence: TGCGCCAGCAGCCAAGAAAGGGGGCAGCCCCAGCATTTT.

This sequence joins TRBV13 and TRBJ2-7, with D hard to call. Germline V lookup: CDR1 PRHDT, CDR2 FYEKMQ (reference sequence). The V end lost 1 base, the J end lost 4 bases, and 5 bases lay between the germline ends. There are 12 residues in the CDR3. The CDR3 bases are TGTGCCAGCAGCTTAGTTCAGTACGAGCAGTACTTC. Its translation: CASSLVQYEQYF.

This rearrangement joins TRBV29-1 to TRBJ1-3; D is perhaps TRBD1 (6 bases). Germline V gene lookup returns CDR1 SQVTM and CDR2 ANQGSEA. This CDR3 is 13 amino acids long. V was pared by 3 bases and J by 2 bases, with 8 bases between. The CDR3 protein is CSVDHRAGNTIYF. The CDR3, as DNA: TGCAGCGTTGACCACAGGGCTGGAAACACCATATATTTT. The full variable domain, completed using reference TRBV29-1 and TRBJ1-3, is SAVISQKPSRDICQRGTSLTIQCQVDSQVTMMFWYRQQPGQSLTLIATANQGSEATYESGFVIDKFPISRPNLTFSTLTVSNMSPEDSSIYLCSVDHRAGNTIYFGEGSWLTVV.

This rearrangement joins TRBV5-1 to TRBJ1-1; weak D call: TRBD1 (5 bases). V lost 1 base and J 3 bases, leaving 10 bases between the germline ends. In germline, CDR1 is SGHRS, CDR2 YFSETQ. The CDR3 is 14 amino acids. The CDR3 sequence is CASSLMSRDTEAFF. CDR3 nucleotides: TGCGCCAGCAGCTTGATGTCCAGGGACACTGAAGCTTTCTTT.

This chain uses TRBV5-5 with TRBJ1-1, with 7 bases identical to TRBD1. J lost 1 base, V lost 0 bases, and 0 bases had no gene match. Germline loops: CDR1 SGHKS, CDR2 YYEKEE (reference sequence). This CDR3 region has 14 residues. CDR3 residues: CASSLGDRNTEAFF. The DNA for the CDR3 is TGTGCCAGCAGCTTGGGGGACAGGAACACTGAAGCTTTCTTT.

The chain is built from TRBV19 and TRBJ2-3, with no clear D. CDR1 and CDR2 (germline): LNHDA, SQIVND (reference sequence). The CDR3 loop spans 13 amino acids. Trimming took 2 bases from V and 4 from J, leaving 7 bases between them. This chain's CDR3 is CASSISLSDTQYF. In DNA, the CDR3 is TGTGCCAGTAGTATATCCCTCTCAGATACGCAGTATTTT.

The chain carries TRBV10-1 and TRBJ1-1, with TRBD1 matching over 8 bases. The CDR3 runs 14 residues. V gave up 4 bases and J gave up 1 base; unmatched junction bases: 2. CDR1 is WNHNN and CDR2 is SYGVQD in the germline V gene (reference sequence). CDR3 region: CASSVQGANTEAFF. In DNA form, the CDR3 reads TGCGCCAGCAGTGTCCAGGGGGCGAACACTGAAGCTTTCTTT.

V and J are TRBV2 and TRBJ2-3, with TRBD2 matching 8 bases. Trimming at V came to 4 bases and at J to 3 bases, leaving 6 bases not matched to a gene. CDR1 is SNHLY, CDR2 FYNNEI, per germline. The CDR3 extends over 15 amino acids. The CDR3 sequence: CASSVRSGGTDTQYF. CDR3 DNA sequence: TGTGCCAGCAGTGTAAGAAGCGGGGGAACAGATACGCAGTATTTT. The full variable domain, its missing parts supplied by reference TRBV2 and TRBJ2-3, is EPEVTQTPSHQVTQMGQEVILRCVPISNHLYFYWYRQILGQKVEFLVSFYNNEISEKSEIFDDQFSVERPDGSNFTLKIRSTKLEDSAMYFCASSVRSGGTDTQYFGPGTRLTVL.

The chain recombines TRBV6-5 with TRBJ1-1; possibly TRBD1 for D (5 bases). Germline lookup yields CDR1 MNHEY and CDR2 SVGAGI. The CDR3 has 13 amino acids. V lost 7 bases and J lost 1, with 10 bases in between. The CDR3 protein is CASNRQQNTEAFF. In DNA form, the CDR3 reads TGTGCCAGCAACAGACAGCAGAACACTGAAGCTTTCTTT.

The chain carries TRBV7-9 and TRBJ2-5; 9 bases fit TRBD1. J was trimmed by 4 bases and V by 2 bases; bases with no gene match: 14. The germline V gene encodes CDR1 SEHNR and CDR2 FQNEAQ (reference sequence). The CDR3 runs 18 residues. The CDR3 DNA reads TGTGCCAGCAGCTTAAGTCGAGGCCACAGGGGGCTTGGAGAGACCCAGTACTTC. This codes for CASSLSRGHRGLGETQYF.

The rearrangement links TRBV7-3 to TRBJ2-3, with 13 bases lining up with TRBD2. Trimming cost V 5 bases and J 4 bases; bases outside gene matches: 9. This CDR3 contains 17 residues. Germline V gene data show CDR1 as SGHTA and CDR2 as FQGTGA. CDR3 sequence reads: CASSRATSGGGADTQYF. The DNA of the CDR3 is TGTGCCAGCAGCCGTGCAACTAGCGGGGGGGGCGCAGATACGCAGTATTTT.